This entry describes one TCR beta chain. The antigen is unknown. The V segment lost 6 bases and the J segment 7 bases; nucleotides outside the gene matches: 7. The CDR3 runs to 14 residues. The germline CDR1 and CDR2 sequences are LNHDA and SQIVND (reference sequence). These data come from a study of T cell responses to AZD1222 COVID-19 vaccine. General study results and limits: AZD1222 recipients seropositive at baseline numbered only five or six.

TCRdb's table, derived via immunoSEQ multiplex PCR, lists solely in-frame clones and lacks some. The sample holds 100,000 to 150,000 clones; around 92% are singletons and the top ten take approximately 1%. The starting material was peripheral blood, obtained on day 0 of AZD1222 vaccination. This rearrangement joins TRBV19 to TRBJ1-5, with 9 bases identical to TRBD1. This TCR derives from an adult in good health. The CDR3 protein is CASRQGALWQPQHF. Written as DNA, the CDR3 is TGTGCCAGTAGACAGGGGGCACTTTGGCAGCCCCAGCATTTT. Using reference TRBV19 and TRBJ1-5 for the parts outside the CDR3, the full variable domain is DGGITQSPKYLFRKEGQNVTLSCEQNLNHDAMYWYRQDPGQGLRLIYYSQIVNDFQKGDIAEGYSVSREKKESFPLTVTSAQKNPTAFYLCASRQGALWQPQHFGDGTRLSIL.